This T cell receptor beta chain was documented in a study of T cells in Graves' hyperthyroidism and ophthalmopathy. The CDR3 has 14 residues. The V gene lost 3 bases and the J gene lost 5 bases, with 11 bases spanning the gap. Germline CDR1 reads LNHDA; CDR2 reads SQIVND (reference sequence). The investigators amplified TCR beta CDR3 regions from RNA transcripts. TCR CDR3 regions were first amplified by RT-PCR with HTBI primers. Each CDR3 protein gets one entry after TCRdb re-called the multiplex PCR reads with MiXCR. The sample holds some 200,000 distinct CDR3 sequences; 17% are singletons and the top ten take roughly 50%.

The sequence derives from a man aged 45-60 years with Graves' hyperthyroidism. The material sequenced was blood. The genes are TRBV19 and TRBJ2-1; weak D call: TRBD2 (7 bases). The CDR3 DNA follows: TGTGCCAGTAGTATCGGGGGGCCCGACAATGAGCAGTTCTTC. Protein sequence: CASSIGGPDNEQFF.